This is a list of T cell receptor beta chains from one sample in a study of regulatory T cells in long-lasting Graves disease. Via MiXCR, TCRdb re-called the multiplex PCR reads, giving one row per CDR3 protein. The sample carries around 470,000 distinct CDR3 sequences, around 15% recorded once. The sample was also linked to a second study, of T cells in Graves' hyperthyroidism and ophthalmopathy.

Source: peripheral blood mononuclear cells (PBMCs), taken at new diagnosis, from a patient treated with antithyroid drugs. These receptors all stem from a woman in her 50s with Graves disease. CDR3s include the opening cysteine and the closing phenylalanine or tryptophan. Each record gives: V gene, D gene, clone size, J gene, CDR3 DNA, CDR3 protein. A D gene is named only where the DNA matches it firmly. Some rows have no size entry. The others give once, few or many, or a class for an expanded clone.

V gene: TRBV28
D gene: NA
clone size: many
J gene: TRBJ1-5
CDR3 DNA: TGTGCCAGCCTGGAGGGGCAGTTAAATCAGCCCCAGCATTTT
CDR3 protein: CASLEGQLNQPQHF

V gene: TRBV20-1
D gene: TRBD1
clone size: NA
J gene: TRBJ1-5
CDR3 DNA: TGCAGTGCTAGACGTATTACAGGGGAGGGGCCCCAGCATTTT
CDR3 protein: CSARRITGEGPQHF

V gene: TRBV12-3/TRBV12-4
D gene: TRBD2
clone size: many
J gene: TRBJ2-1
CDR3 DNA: TGTGCCAGCAGTTTACCTAGCGGGCTGAGCTCCTACAATGAGCAGTTCTTC
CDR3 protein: CASSLPSGLSSYNEQFF

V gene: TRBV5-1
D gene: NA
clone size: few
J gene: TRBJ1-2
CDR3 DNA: TGCGCCAGCAAGCGGAACGTAGACAACTATGGCTACACCTTC
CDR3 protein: CASKRNVDNYGYTF

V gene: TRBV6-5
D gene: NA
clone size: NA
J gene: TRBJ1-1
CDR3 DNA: TGTGCCAGCAGTTACTCGTCCAGGGGGAACACTGAAGCTTTCTTT
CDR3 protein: CASSYSSRGNTEAFF

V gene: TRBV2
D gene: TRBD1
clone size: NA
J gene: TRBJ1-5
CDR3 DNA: TGTGCCAGCAGGGGGACAGTCCGCAATCAGCCCCAGCATTTT
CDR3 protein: CASRGTVRNQPQHF

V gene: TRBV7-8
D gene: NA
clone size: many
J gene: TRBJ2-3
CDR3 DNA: TGTGCCAGCAGCTTCCCCGGGGAGTCCACAGATACGCAGTATTTT
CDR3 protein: CASSFPGESTDTQYF

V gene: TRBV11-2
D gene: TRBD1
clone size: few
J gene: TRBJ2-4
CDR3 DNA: TGTGCCAGCAGCTTAGGCAGGGGGCCGAACATTCAGTACTTC
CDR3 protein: CASSLGRGPNIQYF

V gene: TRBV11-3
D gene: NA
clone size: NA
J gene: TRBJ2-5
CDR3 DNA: TGTGCCAGCAGCCCGGACGGACAAGAGACCCAGTACTTC
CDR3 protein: CASSPDGQETQYF

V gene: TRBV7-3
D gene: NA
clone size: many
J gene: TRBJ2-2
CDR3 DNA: TGTGCCAGCAGACTAAACGGAGGGGGCTCGGACACCGGGGAGCTGTTTTTT
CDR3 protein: CASRLNGGGSDTGELFF

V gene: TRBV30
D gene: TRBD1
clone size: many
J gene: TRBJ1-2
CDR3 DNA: TGTGCCTGGAGTCAACAGGGGTACTATGGCTACACCTTC
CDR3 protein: CAWSQQGYYGYTF

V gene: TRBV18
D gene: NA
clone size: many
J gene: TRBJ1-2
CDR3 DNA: TGTGCCAGCTCACCACCCTCAAGGGGCGACTATGGCTACACCTTC
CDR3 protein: CASSPPSRGDYGYTF

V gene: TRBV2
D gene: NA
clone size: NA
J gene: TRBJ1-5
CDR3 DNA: TGTGCCAGCAGACAAACTAGGAGCAATCAGCCCCAGCATTTT
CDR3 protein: CASRQTRSNQPQHF

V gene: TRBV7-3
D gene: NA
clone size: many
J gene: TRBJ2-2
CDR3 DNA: TGTGCCAGCAGCTTAGGGTTTCAAGGCGGGGAGCTGTTTTTT
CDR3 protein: CASSLGFQGGELFF

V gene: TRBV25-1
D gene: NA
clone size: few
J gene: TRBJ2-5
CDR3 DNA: TGTGCCAGCAGTGACTGGAAGGGCATGGGACAAGAGACCCAGTACTTC
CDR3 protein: CASSDWKGMGQETQYF

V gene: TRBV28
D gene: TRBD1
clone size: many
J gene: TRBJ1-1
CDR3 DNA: TGTGCCAGCAGTCTCAGGACAGGGCAGAACACTGAAGCTTTCTTT
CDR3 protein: CASSLRTGQNTEAFF

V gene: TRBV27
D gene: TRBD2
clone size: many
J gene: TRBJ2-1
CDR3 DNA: TGTGCCAGCAGTTTTTGGTTGGCGGGAGCCTACAATGAGCAGTTCTTC
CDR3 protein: CASSFWLAGAYNEQFF

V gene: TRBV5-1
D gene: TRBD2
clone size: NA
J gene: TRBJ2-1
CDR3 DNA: TGCGCCAGCAGCCCTGGTCAAGCGGGAGGGGACTACAATGAGCAGTTCTTC
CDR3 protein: CASSPGQAGGDYNEQFF

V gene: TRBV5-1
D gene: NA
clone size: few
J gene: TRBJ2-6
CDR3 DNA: TGCGCCAGCGGGCCCATGGACTCTGGGGCCAACGTCCTGACTTTC
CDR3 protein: CASGPMDSGANVLTF

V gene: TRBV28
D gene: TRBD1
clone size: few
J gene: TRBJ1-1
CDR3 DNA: TGTGCCAGCAGTTATGGGACAGGTACTGAAGCTTTCTTT
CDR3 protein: CASSYGTGTEAFF

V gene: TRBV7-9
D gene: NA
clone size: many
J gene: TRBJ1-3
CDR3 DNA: TGTGCCACCCCCTTGGGCTGGGAATCCGGAAACACCATATATTTT
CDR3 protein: CATPLGWESGNTIYF

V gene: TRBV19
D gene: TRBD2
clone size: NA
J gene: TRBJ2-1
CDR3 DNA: TGTGCCAGTATCAAGACCACGACTAGCGGGAGGTACTATGAGCAGTTCTTC
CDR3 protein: CASIKTTTSGRYYEQFF

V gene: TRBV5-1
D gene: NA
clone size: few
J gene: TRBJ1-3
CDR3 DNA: TGCGCCAGCAGCCCCGGGGGGTATAACTCTGGAAACACCATATATTTT
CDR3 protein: CASSPGGYNSGNTIYF

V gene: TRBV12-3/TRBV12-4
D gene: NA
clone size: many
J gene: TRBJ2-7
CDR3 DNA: TGTGCCAGCAGTACTGACTTATACTACGAGCAGTACTTC
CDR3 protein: CASSTDLYYEQYF

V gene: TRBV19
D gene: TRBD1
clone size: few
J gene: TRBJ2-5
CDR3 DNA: TGTGCCAGTAGTACACAGGGGGCACGGGAGACCCAGTACTTC
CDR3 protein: CASSTQGARETQYF

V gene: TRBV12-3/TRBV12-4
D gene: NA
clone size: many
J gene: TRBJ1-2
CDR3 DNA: TGTGCCAGCAGCCCAAGACAGGATGGCCTCTATGGCTACACCTTC
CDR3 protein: CASSPRQDGLYGYTF

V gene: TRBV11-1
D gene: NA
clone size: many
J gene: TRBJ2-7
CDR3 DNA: TGTGCCAGCAGCCAGAGTGGGACAATCTCCTACGAGCAGTACTTC
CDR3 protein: CASSQSGTISYEQYF

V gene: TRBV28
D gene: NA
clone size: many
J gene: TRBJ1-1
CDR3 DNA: TGTGCCAGCCTTCGAACTGAGTACACTGAAGCTTTCTTT
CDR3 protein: CASLRTEYTEAFF

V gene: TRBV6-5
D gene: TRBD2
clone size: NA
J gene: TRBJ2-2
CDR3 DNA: TGTGCCAGCAGTTACGCTTGGACTAGCGGAAACACCGGGGAGCTGTTTTTT
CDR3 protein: CASSYAWTSGNTGELFF

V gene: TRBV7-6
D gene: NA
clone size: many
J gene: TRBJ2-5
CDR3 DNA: TGTGCCATGCCGGATCTAGTGTCGGGTGGGACCCAGTACTTC
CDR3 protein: CAMPDLVSGGTQYF

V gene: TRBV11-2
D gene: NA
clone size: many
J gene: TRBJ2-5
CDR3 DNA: TGTGCCAGCAGCTTAGCGCTAGCAGAAGAGACCCAGTACTTC
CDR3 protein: CASSLALAEETQYF

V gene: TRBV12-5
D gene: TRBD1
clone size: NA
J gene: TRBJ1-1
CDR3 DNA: TGTGCTAGTGGTTTGGTACTCCCCGGGACAGGGGACACTGAAGCTTTCTTT
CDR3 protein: CASGLVLPGTGDTEAFF

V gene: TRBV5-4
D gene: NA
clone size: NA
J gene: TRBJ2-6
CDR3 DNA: TGTGCCAGCAGGTGGACCTCTGGGGCCAACGTCCTGACTTTC
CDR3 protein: CASRWTSGANVLTF

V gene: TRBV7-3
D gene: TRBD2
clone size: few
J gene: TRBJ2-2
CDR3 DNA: TGTGCCAGCAGCACAACCGGGGGGAACGGCGGGGAGCTGTTTTTT
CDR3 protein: CASSTTGGNGGELFF

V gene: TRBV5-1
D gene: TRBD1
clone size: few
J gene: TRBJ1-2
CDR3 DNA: TGCGCCAGCAGCCCGGACAGGGTCGATGGCTACACCTTC
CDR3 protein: CASSPDRVDGYTF

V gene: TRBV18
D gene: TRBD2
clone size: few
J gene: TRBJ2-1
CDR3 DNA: TGTGCCAGCTCACCTCCGGGACTAGCGGGATTCGGGAATGAGCAGTTCTTC
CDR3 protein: CASSPPGLAGFGNEQFF

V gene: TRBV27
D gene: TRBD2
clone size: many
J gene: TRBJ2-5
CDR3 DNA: TGTGCCAGCAGTTTGTCGCTAGCGGGAGTCGAGACCCAGTACTTC
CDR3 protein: CASSLSLAGVETQYF

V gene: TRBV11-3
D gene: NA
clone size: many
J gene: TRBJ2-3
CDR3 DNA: TGTGCCAGCAGCCCCACTAGTTCTACAGATACGCAGTATTTT
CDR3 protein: CASSPTSSTDTQYF

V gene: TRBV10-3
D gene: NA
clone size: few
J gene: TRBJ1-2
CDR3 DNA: TGTGCCATCAAGGCGGGGGATGGCTATGGCTACACCTTC
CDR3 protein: CAIKAGDGYGYTF

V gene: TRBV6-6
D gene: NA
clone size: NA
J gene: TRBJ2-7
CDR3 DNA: TGTGCCAGCAGTTACTCGCGGGGCGGGAAACCTTACGAGCAGTACTTC
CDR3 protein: CASSYSRGGKPYEQYF

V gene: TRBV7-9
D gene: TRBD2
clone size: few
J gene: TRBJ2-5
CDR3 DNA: TGTGCCAGCAGCTTAGGCTTTAGCGGGAGCGAGACCCAGTACTTC
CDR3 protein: CASSLGFSGSETQYF

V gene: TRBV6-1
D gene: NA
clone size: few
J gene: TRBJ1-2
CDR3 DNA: TGTGCCAGCAGTGAAATCGGGTTGGGCTATGGCTACACCTTC
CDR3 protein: CASSEIGLGYGYTF

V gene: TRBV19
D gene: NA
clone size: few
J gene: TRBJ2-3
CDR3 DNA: TGTGCCAGTAGTAAGGGACCTCTGGGGGATACGCAGTATTTT
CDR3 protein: CASSKGPLGDTQYF

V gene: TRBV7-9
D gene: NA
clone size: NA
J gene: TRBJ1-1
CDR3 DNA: TGTGCCAGCAACTTAAACGAGAACACTGAAGCTTTCTTT
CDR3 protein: CASNLNENTEAFF

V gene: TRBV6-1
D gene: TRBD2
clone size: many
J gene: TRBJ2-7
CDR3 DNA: TGTGCCAGCAGTGGGGGGACTAGCGGTTTCCTCCACGAGCAGTACTTC
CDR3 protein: CASSGGTSGFLHEQYF